This is a list of T cell receptor beta chains from one sample in a study of regulatory T cells in long-lasting Graves disease. TCRdb reanalysed the multiplex PCR reads using MiXCR and keeps one entry per CDR3 protein. This table holds some 340,000 distinct CDR3 sequences, roughly 25% found once. The sequencing here drew on peripheral blood mononuclear cells (PBMCs), taken when the disease was refractory, from a patient treated with antithyroid drugs. These TCRs come from a woman aged 40 to 50 with Graves disease. Both conserved end residues are part of each CDR3. A D gene is named only where the DNA matches it firmly. The listing skips clone size in some rows; elsewhere it reads once, few, many or a size class.

J: TRBJ2-5
D: NA
V: TRBV11-2
length: 15
size: many
CDR3: CASTGNSGFGETQYF
DNA: TGTGCCAGCACGGGGAACTCTGGCTTCGGGGAGACCCAGTACTTC

J: TRBJ1-4
D: NA
V: TRBV28
length: 15
size: few
CDR3: CASSLGRGFGEKLFF
DNA: TGTGCCAGCAGTTTAGGCCGGGGGTTCGGAGAAAAACTGTTTTTT

J: TRBJ1-1
D: TRBD1
V: TRBV3-1
length: 15
size: NA
CDR3: CASSQDEGANAEAFF
DNA: TGTGCCAGCAGCCAAGACGAGGGGGCGAACGCTGAAGCTTTCTTT

J: TRBJ1-6
D: NA
V: TRBV6-1
length: 14
size: NA
CDR3: CASSGTTYNSPLHF
DNA: TGTGCCAGCAGCGGGACCACCTATAATTCACCCCTCCACTTT

J: TRBJ1-4
D: NA
V: TRBV28
length: 12
size: many
CDR3: CASSGTGQKLFF
DNA: TGTGCCAGCTCCGGGACGGGTCAAAAACTGTTTTTT

J: TRBJ1-2
D: TRBD1
V: TRBV4-1
length: 15
size: NA
CDR3: CASGPGTGTSYGYTF
DNA: TGCGCCAGCGGCCCGGGGACAGGGACTTCCTATGGCTACACCTTC

J: TRBJ2-2
D: TRBD1
V: TRBV28
length: 18
size: once
CDR3: CASSSHDRGQINTGELFF
DNA: TGTGCCAGCAGTTCCCATGACAGGGGACAAATCAACACCGGGGAGCTGTTTTTT

J: TRBJ2-3
D: NA
V: TRBV7-3
length: 13
size: NA
CDR3: CASTPEGQSTQYF
DNA: TGTGCCAGCACCCCTGAGGGGCAATCTACGCAGTATTTT

J: TRBJ2-2
D: TRBD2
V: TRBV6-2/TRBV6-3
length: 18
size: NA
CDR3: CASSRRLAGTYGTGELFF
DNA: TGTGCCAGCAGTCGAAGACTAGCGGGCACCTATGGCACCGGGGAGCTGTTTTTT

J: TRBJ1-4
D: TRBD1
V: TRBV7-9
length: 14
size: many
CDR3: CASSRDRGFEKLFF
DNA: TGTGCCAGCAGCCGGGACAGGGGGTTTGAAAAACTGTTTTTT

J: TRBJ2-3
D: NA
V: TRBV5-6
length: 14
size: NA
CDR3: CASSLQASTDTQYF
DNA: TGTGCCAGCAGCTTGCAGGCTAGCACAGATACGCAGTATTTT

J: TRBJ2-5
D: NA
V: TRBV5-1
length: 14
size: NA
CDR3: CASSFRQGGKTQYF
DNA: TGCGCCAGCAGCTTCCGACAGGGCGGGAAGACCCAGTACTTC

J: TRBJ2-2
D: TRBD2
V: TRBV9
length: 18
size: NA
CDR3: CASSVDLAGGRNTGELFF
DNA: TGTGCCAGCAGCGTAGATCTAGCGGGAGGGAGGAACACCGGGGAGCTGTTTTTT

J: TRBJ2-3
D: TRBD2
V: TRBV6-2/TRBV6-3
length: 17
size: NA
CDR3: CASSPAGTSGIADTQYF
DNA: TGTGCCAGCAGTCCGGCCGGGACTAGCGGGATCGCAGATACGCAGTATTTT

J: TRBJ1-5
D: TRBD1
V: TRBV27
length: 18
size: NA
CDR3: CASSSTFRDRGSNQPQHF
DNA: TGTGCCAGCAGTTCAACCTTCCGGGACAGGGGTAGCAATCAGCCCCAGCATTTT

J: TRBJ1-3
D: TRBD1
V: TRBV28
length: 16
size: few
CDR3: CASSLPWDSSGNTIYF
DNA: TGTGCCAGCAGTTTACCTTGGGACAGCTCTGGAAACACCATATATTTT

J: TRBJ1-4
D: NA
V: TRBV30
length: 13
size: NA
CDR3: CAWSVNTLEKLFF
DNA: TGTGCCTGGAGTGTAAACACCCTTGAAAAACTGTTTTTT

J: TRBJ2-2
D: NA
V: TRBV28
length: 14
size: few
CDR3: CASSPNDNTGELFF
DNA: TGTGCCAGCAGCCCTAACGATAATACCGGGGAGCTGTTTTTT

J: TRBJ2-2
D: NA
V: TRBV4-2
length: 17
size: NA
CDR3: CASSHHSGTPYTGELFF
DNA: TGTGCCAGCAGCCACCATTCCGGGACACCCTACACCGGGGAGCTGTTTTTT

J: TRBJ1-1
D: NA
V: TRBV20-1
length: 12
size: many
CDR3: CSARVVGQGHEF
DNA: TGCAGTGCTAGAGTAGTAGGGCAGGGTCATGAGTTT

J: TRBJ2-1
D: NA
V: TRBV2
length: 13
size: NA
CDR3: CASNRVAYNEQFF
DNA: TGTGCCAGCAACAGGGTGGCCTACAATGAGCAGTTCTTC

J: TRBJ2-7
D: TRBD1
V: TRBV29-1
length: 12
size: many
CDR3: CSVGDRSYEQYF
DNA: TGCAGCGTTGGGGACAGGTCCTACGAGCAGTACTTC

J: TRBJ2-7
D: TRBD1
V: TRBV2
length: 13
size: many
CDR3: CASRGTGYYEQYF
DNA: TGTGCCAGCCGTGGGACAGGGTACTACGAGCAGTACTTC

J: TRBJ2-7
D: TRBD2
V: TRBV11-2
length: 14
size: many
CDR3: CASSLPRTSASTFF
DNA: TGTGCCAGCAGCTTACCCCGGACTAGCGCGAGTACTTTCTTC

J: TRBJ2-2
D: TRBD2
V: TRBV7-2
length: 16
size: NA
CDR3: CASSRRASGGTGELFF
DNA: TGTGCCAGCAGCCGGCGGGCTAGCGGAGGAACCGGGGAGCTGTTTTTT

J: TRBJ2-7
D: NA
V: TRBV6-1
length: 15
size: few
CDR3: CASRRLPTGSYEQYF
DNA: TGTGCCAGCAGGCGCCTCCCAACCGGGTCCTACGAGCAGTACTTC

J: TRBJ2-1
D: NA
V: TRBV7-2
length: 18
size: NA
CDR3: CASSSNRPWQIRYNEQFF
DNA: TGTGCCAGCAGCAGTAACCGTCCGTGGCAGATCCGCTACAATGAGCAGTTCTTC

J: TRBJ2-5
D: NA
V: TRBV7-9
length: 16
size: many
CDR3: CASSSGDPALLGTQYF
DNA: TGTGCCAGCAGCTCCGGGGACCCGGCGCTGCTGGGGACCCAGTACTTC

J: TRBJ2-3
D: NA
V: TRBV11-2
length: 14
size: few
CDR3: CASSPVLAGGTQYF
DNA: TGTGCCAGCAGCCCCGTCCTAGCTGGTGGTACGCAGTATTTT

J: TRBJ2-1
D: NA
V: TRBV19
length: 14
size: NA
CDR3: CASSTPSSYNEQFF
DNA: TGTGCCAGTAGTACCCCGAGCTCCTACAATGAGCAGTTCTTC

J: TRBJ1-5
D: TRBD1
V: TRBV7-9
length: 14
size: many
CDR3: CASSYRGAGQPQHF
DNA: TGTGCCAGCAGCTACAGGGGTGCGGGCCAGCCCCAGCATTTT

J: TRBJ2-7
D: TRBD2
V: TRBV3-1
length: 15
size: many
CDR3: CASSQASGQSYEQYF
DNA: TGTGCCAGCAGCCAAGCTAGCGGGCAAAGCTACGAGCAGTACTTC

J: TRBJ1-2
D: NA
V: TRBV30
length: 13
size: NA
CDR3: CACNKGTKYGYTF
DNA: TGTGCCTGCAATAAAGGCACAAAATATGGCTACACCTTC

J: TRBJ2-5
D: NA
V: TRBV27
length: 15
size: few
CDR3: CASKGGAGSQETQYF
DNA: TGTGCCAGCAAAGGCGGGGCAGGCAGCCAAGAGACCCAGTACTTC

J: TRBJ1-1
D: NA
V: TRBV30
length: 13
size: NA
CDR3: CAWSVQANTEAFF
DNA: TGTGCCTGGAGTGTACAGGCGAACACTGAAGCTTTCTTT

J: TRBJ1-2
D: TRBD1
V: TRBV5-6
length: 15
size: NA
CDR3: CASSFLGQGNYGYTF
DNA: TGTGCCAGCAGCTTCTTGGGACAGGGTAACTATGGCTACACCTTC

J: TRBJ1-5
D: NA
V: TRBV28
length: 15
size: many
CDR3: CASSFSAYSNQPQHF
DNA: TGTGCCAGCAGTTTTTCGGCGTATAGCAATCAGCCCCAGCATTTT

J: TRBJ2-1
D: NA
V: TRBV28
length: 20
size: NA
CDR3: CASSFRQVFPGGVGDNEQFF
DNA: TGTGCCAGCAGTTTTCGTCAAGTTTTCCCTGGGGGCGTAGGCGACAATGAGCAGTTCTTC

J: TRBJ2-1
D: NA
V: TRBV24-1
length: 13
size: NA
CDR3: CATSLGGYNEQFF
DNA: TGTGCCACCAGCCTTGGAGGCTACAATGAGCAGTTCTTC

J: TRBJ1-1
D: NA
V: TRBV30
length: 14
size: NA
CDR3: CAWTINLVDTEAFF
DNA: TGTGCCTGGACCATTAACCTGGTTGACACTGAAGCTTTCTTT

J: TRBJ2-3
D: NA
V: TRBV27
length: 14
size: NA
CDR3: CASSSVLSTDTQYF
DNA: TGTGCCAGCAGTTCTGTGCTGAGCACAGATACGCAGTATTTT

J: TRBJ1-1
D: NA
V: TRBV7-9
length: 16
size: NA
CDR3: CASSLYRIGDDLEAFF
DNA: TGTGCCAGCAGCCTCTACAGGATAGGTGACGACCTTGAAGCTTTCTTT

J: TRBJ1-5
D: NA
V: TRBV7-8
length: 15
size: many
CDR3: CASSLVADSNQPQHF
DNA: TGTGCCAGCAGCTTAGTAGCAGATAGCAATCAGCCCCAGCATTTT

J: TRBJ1-2
D: NA
V: TRBV28
length: 15
size: NA
CDR3: CASSLDPGLNYGYTF
DNA: TGTGCCAGCAGTTTAGACCCGGGACTCAACTATGGCTACACCTTC

J: TRBJ1-2
D: TRBD1
V: TRBV19
length: 14
size: few
CDR3: CASSPAGTGYGYTF
DNA: TGTGCCAGTAGTCCGGCCGGGACAGGCTATGGCTACACCTTC

J: TRBJ2-7
D: NA
V: TRBV28
length: 16
size: many
CDR3: CASSLGVVSSRGEQYF
DNA: TGTGCCAGCAGTTTAGGAGTGGTGTCTTCTCGAGGCGAGCAGTACTTC

J: TRBJ2-7
D: NA
V: TRBV28
length: 13
size: many
CDR3: CASSLGRVYEQYF
DNA: TGTGCCAGCAGCCTGGGGAGAGTCTACGAGCAGTACTTC

J: TRBJ2-7
D: TRBD2
V: TRBV6-1
length: 15
size: NA
CDR3: CASSLWEGRAYEQYF
DNA: TGTGCCAGCAGCCTCTGGGAGGGCAGGGCCTACGAGCAGTACTTC

J: TRBJ2-3
D: NA
V: TRBV7-9
length: 15
size: few
CDR3: CASRPRLGFTDTQYF
DNA: TGTGCCAGCAGGCCCCGGCTGGGTTTCACAGATACGCAGTATTTT

J: TRBJ2-5
D: TRBD2
V: TRBV20-1
length: 15
size: many
CDR3: CSASRLADMGETQYF
DNA: TGCAGTGCTAGTCGCCTAGCGGATATGGGGGAGACCCAGTACTTC

J: TRBJ1-3
D: NA
V: TRBV5-1
length: 17
size: NA
CDR3: CASSLGWGDVSGNTIYF
DNA: TGCGCCAGCAGCTTGGGTTGGGGGGACGTCTCTGGAAACACCATATATTTT

J: TRBJ2-1
D: NA
V: TRBV11-1
length: 11
size: NA
CDR3: CASSKYNEQFF
DNA: TGTGCCAGCAGCAAGTACAATGAGCAGTTCTTC

J: TRBJ2-7
D: NA
V: TRBV20-1
length: 16
size: NA
CDR3: CSVVDLGNPIKGEQYF
DNA: TGCAGTGTTGTGGACTTAGGAAACCCAATCAAGGGCGAGCAGTACTTC

J: TRBJ1-1
D: NA
V: TRBV20-1
length: 13
size: many
CDR3: CSARVQMNTEAFF
DNA: TGCAGTGCTAGAGTACAAATGAACACTGAAGCTTTCTTT